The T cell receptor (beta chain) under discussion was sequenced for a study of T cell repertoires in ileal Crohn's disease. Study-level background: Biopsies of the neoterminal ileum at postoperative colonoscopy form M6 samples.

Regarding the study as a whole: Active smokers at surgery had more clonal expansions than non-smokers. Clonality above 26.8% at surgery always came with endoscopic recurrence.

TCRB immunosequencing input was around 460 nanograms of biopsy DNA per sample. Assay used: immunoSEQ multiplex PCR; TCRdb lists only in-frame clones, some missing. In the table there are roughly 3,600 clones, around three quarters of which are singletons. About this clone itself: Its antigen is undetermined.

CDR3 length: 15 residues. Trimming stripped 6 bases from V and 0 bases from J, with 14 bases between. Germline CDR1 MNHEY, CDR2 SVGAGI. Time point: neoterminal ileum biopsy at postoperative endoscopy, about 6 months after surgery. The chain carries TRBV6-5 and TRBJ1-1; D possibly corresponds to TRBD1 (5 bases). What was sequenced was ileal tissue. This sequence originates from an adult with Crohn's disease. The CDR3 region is CASSRGGTMNTEAFF. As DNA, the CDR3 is TGTGCCAGCAGCCGGGGGGGGACCATGAACACTGAAGCTTTCTTT.